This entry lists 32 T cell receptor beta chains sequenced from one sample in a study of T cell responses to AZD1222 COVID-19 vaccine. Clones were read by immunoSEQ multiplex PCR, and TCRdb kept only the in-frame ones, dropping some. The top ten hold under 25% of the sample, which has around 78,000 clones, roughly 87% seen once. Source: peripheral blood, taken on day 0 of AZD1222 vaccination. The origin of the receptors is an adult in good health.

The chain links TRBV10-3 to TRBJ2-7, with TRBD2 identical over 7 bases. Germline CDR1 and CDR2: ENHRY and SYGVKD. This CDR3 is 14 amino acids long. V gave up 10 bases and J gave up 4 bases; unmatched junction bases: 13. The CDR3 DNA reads TGTGCCACGGCGGGAGCGGGACTACCATACGAGCAGTACTTC. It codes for CATAGAGLPYEQYF.

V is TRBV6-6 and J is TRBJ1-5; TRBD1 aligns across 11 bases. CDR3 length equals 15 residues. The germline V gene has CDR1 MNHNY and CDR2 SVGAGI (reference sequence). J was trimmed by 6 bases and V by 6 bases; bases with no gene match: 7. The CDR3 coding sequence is TGTGCCAGCAGCCCCGGGACAGGGGGTGCTCAGCCCCAGCATTTT. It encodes CASSPGTGGAQPQHF.

The CDR3 region has the DNA TGCGCCAGCAGTTTACAAAGGCCAGGGGCAGGAGTCGGGGAGCTGTTTTTT. Translated: CASSLQRPGAGVGELFF. The V and J genes are TRBV5-1 and TRBJ2-2, with D perhaps TRBD1 (6 bases). Germline assignment: CDR1 SGHRS and CDR2 YFSETQ. V dropped 5 bases and J dropped 7 bases, with 24 bases sitting between them. The CDR3 runs to 17 residues. Using reference TRBV5-1 and TRBJ2-2 for the parts outside the CDR3, the full variable domain is KAGVTQTPRYLIKTRGQQVTLSCSPISGHRSVSWYQQTPGQGLQFLFEYFSETQRNKGNFPGRFSGRQFSNSRSEMNVSTLELGDSALYLCASSLQRPGAGVGELFFGEGSRLTVL.

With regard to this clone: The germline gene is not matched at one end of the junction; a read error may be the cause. In DNA form, the CDR3 reads TGCAGCGTTGGTGGTAGCGGGGCTACTACGACCTTC. Translating gives CSVGGSGATTTF. V and J are TRBV29-1 and TRBJ2-7, with TRBD2 identical over 8 bases. There are 12 residues in the CDR3. Germline CDR1 is SQVTM and CDR2 is ANQGSEA.

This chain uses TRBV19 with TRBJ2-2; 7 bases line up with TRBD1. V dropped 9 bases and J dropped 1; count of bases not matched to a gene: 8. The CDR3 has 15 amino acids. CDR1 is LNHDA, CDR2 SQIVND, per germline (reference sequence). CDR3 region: CASSDWTGNTGELFF. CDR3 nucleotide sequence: TGTGCCAGCAGCGATTGGACAGGGAACACCGGGGAGCTGTTTTTT.

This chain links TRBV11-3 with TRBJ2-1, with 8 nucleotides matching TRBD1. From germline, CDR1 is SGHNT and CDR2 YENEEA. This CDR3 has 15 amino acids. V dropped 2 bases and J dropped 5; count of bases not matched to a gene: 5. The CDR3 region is CASSLSQGADNEQFF. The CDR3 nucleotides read TGTGCCAGCAGCTTATCCCAGGGGGCAGACAATGAGCAGTTCTTC.

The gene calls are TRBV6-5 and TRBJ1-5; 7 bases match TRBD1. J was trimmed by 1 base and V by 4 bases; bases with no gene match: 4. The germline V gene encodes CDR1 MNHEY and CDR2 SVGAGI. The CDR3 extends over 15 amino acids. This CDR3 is CASSSQQGSNQPQHF. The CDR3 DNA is TGTGCCAGCAGTTCCCAACAGGGGAGCAATCAGCCCCAGCATTTT.

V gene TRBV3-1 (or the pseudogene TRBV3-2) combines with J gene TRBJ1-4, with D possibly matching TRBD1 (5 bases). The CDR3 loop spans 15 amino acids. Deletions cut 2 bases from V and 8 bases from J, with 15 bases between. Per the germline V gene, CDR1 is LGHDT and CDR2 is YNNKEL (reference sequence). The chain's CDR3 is CASSQIGQGREKLFF. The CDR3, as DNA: TGTGCCAGCAGCCAAATCGGGCAGGGACGAGAAAAACTGTTTTTT.

This CDR3 reads CATSDVQGPRDTDTQYF. DNA of the CDR3: TGTGCCACCAGTGACGTTCAAGGGCCGAGAGACACAGATACGCAGTATTTT. The chain carries TRBV24-1 and TRBJ2-3, with D uncertain. The V end lost 4 bases, the J end lost 2 bases, and 18 bases lay between the germline ends. The CDR3 loop spans 17 amino acids. Per germline, CDR1 KGHDR and CDR2 SFDVKD.

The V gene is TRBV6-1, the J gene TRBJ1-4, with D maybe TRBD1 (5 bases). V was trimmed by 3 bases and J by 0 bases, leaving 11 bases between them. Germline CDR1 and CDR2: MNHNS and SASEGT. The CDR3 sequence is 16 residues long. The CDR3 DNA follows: TGTGCCAGCAGTGATTGGGGGGAAGCAACTAATGAAAAACTGTTTTTT. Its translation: CASSDWGEATNEKLFF.

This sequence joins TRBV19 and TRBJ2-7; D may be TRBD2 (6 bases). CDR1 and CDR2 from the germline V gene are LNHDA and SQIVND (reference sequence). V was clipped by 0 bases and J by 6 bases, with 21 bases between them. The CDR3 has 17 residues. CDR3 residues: CASSIDGFGGSAGEQYF. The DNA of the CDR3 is TGTGCCAGTAGTATAGATGGTTTCGGTGGCTCAGCGGGCGAGCAGTACTTC.

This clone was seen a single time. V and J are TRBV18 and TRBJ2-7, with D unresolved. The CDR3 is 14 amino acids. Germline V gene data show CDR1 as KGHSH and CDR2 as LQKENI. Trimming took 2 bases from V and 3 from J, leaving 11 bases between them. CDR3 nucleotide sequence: TGTGCCAGCTCACCATCGGCTACGGGCTACGAGCAGTACTTC. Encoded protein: CASSPSATGYEQYF.

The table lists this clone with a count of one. CDR3 in amino acids: CASSLGHGAAGNTIYF. CDR3 in DNA: TGTGCCAGCAGCTTAGGCCATGGGGCTGCTGGAAACACCATATATTTT. The chain recombines TRBV7-9 with TRBJ1-3, with D perhaps TRBD1 (5 bases). Germline V gene sequence: CDR1 SEHNR, CDR2 FQNEAQ (reference sequence). This CDR3 has 16 amino acids. Trimming removed 1 base from V and 2 bases from J, with 12 bases in between. Full variable domain (remainder filled in from reference TRBV7-9 and TRBJ1-3): DTGVSQNPRHKITKRGQNVTFRCDPISEHNRLYWYRQTLGQGPEFLTYFQNEAQLEKSRLLSDRFSAERPKGSFSTLEIQRTEQGDSAMYLCASSLGHGAAGNTIYFGEGSWLTVV.

The CDR3 DNA follows: TGTGCCAGCAGCTCGGGACAGCTTGTCACCGGGGAGCTGTTTTTT. Protein sequence: CASSSGQLVTGELFF. The chain recombines TRBV5-4 with TRBJ2-2; 7 bases map to TRBD1. V was clipped by 3 bases and J by 4 bases; unmatched bases: 6. This CDR3 is built from 15 residues. Per germline, CDR1 SGHNT and CDR2 YYREEE (reference sequence).

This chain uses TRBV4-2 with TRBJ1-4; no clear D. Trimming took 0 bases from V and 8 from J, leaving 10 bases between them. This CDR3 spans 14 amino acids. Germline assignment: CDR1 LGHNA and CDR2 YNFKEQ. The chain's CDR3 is CASSQDSRAEKLFF. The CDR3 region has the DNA TGTGCCAGCAGCCAAGACAGCCGGGCCGAAAAACTGTTTTTT.

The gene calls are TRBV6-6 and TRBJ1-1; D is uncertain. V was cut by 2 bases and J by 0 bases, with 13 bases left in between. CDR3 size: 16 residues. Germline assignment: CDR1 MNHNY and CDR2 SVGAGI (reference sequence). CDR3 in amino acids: CASSYPAYPMNTEAFF. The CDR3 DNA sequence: TGTGCCAGCAGTTACCCGGCTTATCCAATGAACACTGAAGCTTTCTTT.

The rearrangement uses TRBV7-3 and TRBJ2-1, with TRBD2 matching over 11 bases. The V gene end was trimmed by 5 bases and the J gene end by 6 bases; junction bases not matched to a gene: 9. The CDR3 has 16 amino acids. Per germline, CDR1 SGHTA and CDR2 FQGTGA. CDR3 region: CASSLRASGRFNEQFF. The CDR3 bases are TGTGCCAGCAGCCTAAGGGCTAGCGGGAGGTTCAATGAGCAGTTCTTC. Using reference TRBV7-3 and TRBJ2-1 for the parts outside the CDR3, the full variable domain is GAGVSQTPSNKVTEKGKYVELRCDPISGHTALYWYRQSLGQGPEFLIYFQGTGAADDSGLPNDRFFAVRPEGSVSTLKIQRTERGDSAVYLCASSLRASGRFNEQFFGPGTRLTVL.

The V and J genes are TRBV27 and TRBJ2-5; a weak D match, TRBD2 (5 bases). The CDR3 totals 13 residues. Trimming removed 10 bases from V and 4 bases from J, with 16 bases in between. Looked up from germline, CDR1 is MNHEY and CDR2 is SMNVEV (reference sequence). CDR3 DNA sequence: TGTGCCACCGCTAGGAGAGGGTCAGAGACCCAGTACTTC. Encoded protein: CATARRGSETQYF.

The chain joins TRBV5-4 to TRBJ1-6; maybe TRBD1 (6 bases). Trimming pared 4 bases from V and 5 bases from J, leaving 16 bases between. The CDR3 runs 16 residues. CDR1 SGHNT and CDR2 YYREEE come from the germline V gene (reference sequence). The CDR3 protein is CASSLMSGHNNSPLHF. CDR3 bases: TGTGCCAGCAGCCTAATGTCGGGACACAATAATTCACCCCTCCACTTT.

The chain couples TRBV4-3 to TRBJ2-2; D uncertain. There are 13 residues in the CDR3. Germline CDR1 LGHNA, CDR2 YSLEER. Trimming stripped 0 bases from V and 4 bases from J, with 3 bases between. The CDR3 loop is CASSQDITGELFF. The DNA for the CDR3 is TGCGCCAGCAGCCAAGATATCACCGGGGAGCTGTTTTTT.

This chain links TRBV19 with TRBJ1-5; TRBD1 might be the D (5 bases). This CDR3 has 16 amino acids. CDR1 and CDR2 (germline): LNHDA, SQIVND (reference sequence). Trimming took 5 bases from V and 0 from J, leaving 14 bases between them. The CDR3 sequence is CASSDLGVHSNQPQHF. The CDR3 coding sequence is TGTGCCAGTAGTGACCTAGGGGTACATAGCAATCAGCCCCAGCATTTT. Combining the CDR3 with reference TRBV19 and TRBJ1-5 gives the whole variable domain DGGITQSPKYLFRKEGQNVTLSCEQNLNHDAMYWYRQDPGQGLRLIYYSQIVNDFQKGDIAEGYSVSREKKESFPLTVTSAQKNPTAFYLCASSDLGVHSNQPQHFGDGTRLSIL.

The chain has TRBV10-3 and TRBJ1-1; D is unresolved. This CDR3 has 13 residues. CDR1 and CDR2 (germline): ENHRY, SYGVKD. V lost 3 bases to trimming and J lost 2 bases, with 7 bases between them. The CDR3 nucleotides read TGTGCCATCAGTGACTTAGCTAACACTGAAGCTTTCTTT. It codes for CAISDLANTEAFF.

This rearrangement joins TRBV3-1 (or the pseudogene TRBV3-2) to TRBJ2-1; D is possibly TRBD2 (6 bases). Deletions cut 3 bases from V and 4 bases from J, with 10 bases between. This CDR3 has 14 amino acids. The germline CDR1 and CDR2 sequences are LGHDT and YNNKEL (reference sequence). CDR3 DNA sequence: TGTGCCAGCAGCCAGGGACTCCAATACAATGAGCAGTTCTTC. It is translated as CASSQGLQYNEQFF.

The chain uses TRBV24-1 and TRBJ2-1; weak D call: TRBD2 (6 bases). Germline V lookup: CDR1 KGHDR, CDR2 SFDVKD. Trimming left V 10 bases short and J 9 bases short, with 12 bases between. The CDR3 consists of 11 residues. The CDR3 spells CATQWGGEQFF. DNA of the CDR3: TGTGCCACACAGTGGGGAGGTGAGCAGTTCTTC.

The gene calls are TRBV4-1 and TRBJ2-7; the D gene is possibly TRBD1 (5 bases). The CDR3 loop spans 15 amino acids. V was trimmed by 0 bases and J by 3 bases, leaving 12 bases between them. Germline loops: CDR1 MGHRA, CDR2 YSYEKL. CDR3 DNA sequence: TGCGCCAGCAGCCAAGAAACAGGCCTCCTCTACGAGCAGTACTTC. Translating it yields CASSQETGLLYEQYF.

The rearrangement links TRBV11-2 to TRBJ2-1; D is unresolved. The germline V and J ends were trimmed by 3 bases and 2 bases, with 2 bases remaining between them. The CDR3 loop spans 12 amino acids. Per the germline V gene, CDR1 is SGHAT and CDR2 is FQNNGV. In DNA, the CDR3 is TGTGCCAGCAGCTTCCCCTACAATGAGCAGTTCTTC. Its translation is CASSFPYNEQFF. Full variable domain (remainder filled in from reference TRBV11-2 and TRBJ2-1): EAGVAQSPRYKIIEKRQSVAFWCNPISGHATLYWYQQILGQGPKLLIQFQNNGVVDDSQLPKDRFSAERLKGVDSTLKIQPAKLEDSAVYLCASSFPYNEQFFGPGTRLTVL.

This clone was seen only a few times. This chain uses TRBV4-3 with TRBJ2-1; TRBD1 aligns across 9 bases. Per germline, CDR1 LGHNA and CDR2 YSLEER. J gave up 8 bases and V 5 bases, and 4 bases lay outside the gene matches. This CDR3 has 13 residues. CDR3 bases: TGCGCCAGCAGCTTTACAGGGGGCGATGAGCAGTTCTTC. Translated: CASSFTGGDEQFF.

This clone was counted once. CDR3 nucleotide sequence: TGTGCCAGCAGCTCCATTAGCGGGAGGGCCGTCGAGCAGTACTTC. Encoded protein: CASSSISGRAVEQYF. The chain recombines TRBV7-2 with TRBJ2-7; 11 nucleotides agree with TRBD2. The length of the CDR3 is 15 residues. The germline V gene has CDR1 SGHTA and CDR2 FQGNSA. Losses at the gene ends were 4 bases for V and 6 bases for J; bases not matched to a gene: 8. The full variable domain, rest sourced from reference TRBV7-2 and TRBJ2-7, is GAGVSQSPSNKVTEKGKDVELRCDPISGHTALYWYRQSLGQGLEFLIYFQGNSAPDKSGLPSDRFSAERTGGSVSTLTIQRTQQEDSAVYLCASSSISGRAVEQYFGPGTRLTVT.

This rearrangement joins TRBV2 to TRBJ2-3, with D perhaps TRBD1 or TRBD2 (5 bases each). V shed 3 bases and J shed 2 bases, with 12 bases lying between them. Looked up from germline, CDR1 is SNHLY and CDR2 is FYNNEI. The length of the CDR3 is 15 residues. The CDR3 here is CASSEQRGNTDTQYF. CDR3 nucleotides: TGTGCCAGCAGTGAGCAGAGGGGCAACACAGATACGCAGTATTTT.

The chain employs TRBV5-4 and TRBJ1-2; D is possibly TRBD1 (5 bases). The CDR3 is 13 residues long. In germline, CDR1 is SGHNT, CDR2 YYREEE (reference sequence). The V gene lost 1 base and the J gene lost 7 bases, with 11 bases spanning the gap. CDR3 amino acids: CASSLSREGGYTF. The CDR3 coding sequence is TGTGCCAGCAGCTTGTCCAGGGAGGGTGGCTACACCTTC.

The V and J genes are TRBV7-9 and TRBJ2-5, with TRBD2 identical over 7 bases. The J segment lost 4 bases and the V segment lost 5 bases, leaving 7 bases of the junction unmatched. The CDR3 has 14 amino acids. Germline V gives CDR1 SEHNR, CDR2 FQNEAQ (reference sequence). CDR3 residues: CASSPASSGETQYF. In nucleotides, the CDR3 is TGTGCCAGCAGCCCCGCCTCTAGCGGAGAGACCCAGTACTTC.

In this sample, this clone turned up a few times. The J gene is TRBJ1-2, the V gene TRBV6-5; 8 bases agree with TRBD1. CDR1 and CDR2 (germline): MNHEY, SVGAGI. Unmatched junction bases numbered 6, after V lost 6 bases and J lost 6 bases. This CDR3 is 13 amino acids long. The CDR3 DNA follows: TGTGCCAGCAGGCAACAGGGGGTGAATGGCTACACCTTC. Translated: CASRQQGVNGYTF.